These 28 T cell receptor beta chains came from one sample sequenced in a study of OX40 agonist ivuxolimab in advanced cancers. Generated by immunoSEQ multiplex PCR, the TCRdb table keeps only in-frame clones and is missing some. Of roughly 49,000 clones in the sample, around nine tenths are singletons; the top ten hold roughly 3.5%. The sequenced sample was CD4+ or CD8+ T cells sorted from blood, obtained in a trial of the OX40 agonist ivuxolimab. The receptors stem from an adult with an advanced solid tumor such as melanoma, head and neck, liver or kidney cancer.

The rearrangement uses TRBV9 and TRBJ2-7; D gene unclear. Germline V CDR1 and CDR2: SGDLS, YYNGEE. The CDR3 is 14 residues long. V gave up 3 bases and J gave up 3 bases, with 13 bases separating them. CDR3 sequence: CASSAHDRNYEQYF. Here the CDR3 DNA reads TGTGCCAGCAGCGCACACGATAGGAACTACGAGCAGTACTTC. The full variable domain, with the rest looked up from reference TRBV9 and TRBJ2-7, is DSGVTQTPKHLITATGQRVTLRCSPRSGDLSVYWYQQSLDQGLQFLIQYYNGEERAKGNILERFSAQQFPDLHSELNLSSLELGDSALYFCASSAHDRNYEQYFGPGTRLTVT.

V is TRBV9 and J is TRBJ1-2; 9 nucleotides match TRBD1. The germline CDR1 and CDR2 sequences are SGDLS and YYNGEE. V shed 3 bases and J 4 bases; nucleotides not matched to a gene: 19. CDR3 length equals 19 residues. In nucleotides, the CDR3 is TGTGCCAGCAGCGCCGCCCGGACAGGGGCACCGGGGGGTGGCTATGGCTACACCTTC. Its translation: CASSAARTGAPGGGYGYTF. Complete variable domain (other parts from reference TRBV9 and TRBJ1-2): DSGVTQTPKHLITATGQRVTLRCSPRSGDLSVYWYQQSLDQGLQFLIQYYNGEERAKGNILERFSAQQFPDLHSELNLSSLELGDSALYFCASSAARTGAPGGGYGYTFGSGTRLTVV.

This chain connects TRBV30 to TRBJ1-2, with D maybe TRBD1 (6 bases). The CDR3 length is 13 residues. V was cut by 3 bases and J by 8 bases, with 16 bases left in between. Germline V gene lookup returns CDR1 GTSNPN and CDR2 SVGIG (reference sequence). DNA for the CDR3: TGTGCCTGGAGCCGACAGGCCCTAGCGGGCTACACCTTC. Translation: CAWSRQALAGYTF.

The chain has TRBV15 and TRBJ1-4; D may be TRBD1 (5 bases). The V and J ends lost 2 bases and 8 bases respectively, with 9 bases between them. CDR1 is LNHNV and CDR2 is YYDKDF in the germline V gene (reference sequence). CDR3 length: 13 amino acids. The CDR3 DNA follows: TGTGCCACCAGCAGACAAAGGGGCGAAAAACTGTTTTTT. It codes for CATSRQRGEKLFF.

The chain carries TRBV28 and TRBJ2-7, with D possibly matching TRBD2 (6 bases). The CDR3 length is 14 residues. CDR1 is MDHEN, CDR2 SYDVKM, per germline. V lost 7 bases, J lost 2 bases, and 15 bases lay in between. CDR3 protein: CASIRGAGTYEQYF. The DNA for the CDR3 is TGTGCCAGCATTAGGGGTGCGGGGACCTACGAGCAGTACTTC.

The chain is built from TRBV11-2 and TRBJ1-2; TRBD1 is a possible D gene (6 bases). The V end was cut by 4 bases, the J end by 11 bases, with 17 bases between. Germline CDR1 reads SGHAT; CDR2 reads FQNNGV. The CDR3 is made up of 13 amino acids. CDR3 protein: CASSSRQAGVYTF. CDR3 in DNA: TGTGCCAGCAGCTCCCGACAGGCCGGGGTATACACCTTC.

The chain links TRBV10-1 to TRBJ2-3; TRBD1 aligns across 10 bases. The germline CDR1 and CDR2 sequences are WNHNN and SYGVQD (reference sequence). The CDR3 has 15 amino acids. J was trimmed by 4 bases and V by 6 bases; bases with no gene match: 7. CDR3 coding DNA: TGCGCCAGCAGGTCCGGGACAGGGGACCCAGATACGCAGTATTTT. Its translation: CASRSGTGDPDTQYF.

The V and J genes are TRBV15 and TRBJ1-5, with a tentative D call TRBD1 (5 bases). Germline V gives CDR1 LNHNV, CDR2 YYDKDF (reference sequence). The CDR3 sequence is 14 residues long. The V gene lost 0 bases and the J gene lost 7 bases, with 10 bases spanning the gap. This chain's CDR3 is CATSREGVPQPQHF. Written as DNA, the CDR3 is TGTGCCACCAGCAGAGAGGGGGTCCCCCAGCCCCAGCATTTT.

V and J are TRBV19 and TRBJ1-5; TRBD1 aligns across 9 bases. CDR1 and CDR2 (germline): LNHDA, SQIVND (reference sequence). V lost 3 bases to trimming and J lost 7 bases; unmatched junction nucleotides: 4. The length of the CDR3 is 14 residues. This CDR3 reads CASSIDRGRQPQHF. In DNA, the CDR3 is TGTGCCAGTAGTATTGACAGGGGGAGACAGCCCCAGCATTTT.

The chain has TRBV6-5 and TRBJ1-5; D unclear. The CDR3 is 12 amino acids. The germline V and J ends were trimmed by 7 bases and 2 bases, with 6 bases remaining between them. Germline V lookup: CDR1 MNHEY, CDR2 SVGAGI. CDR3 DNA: TGTGCCAGCACCGCTGGCAATCAGCCCCAGCATTTT. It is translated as CASTAGNQPQHF.

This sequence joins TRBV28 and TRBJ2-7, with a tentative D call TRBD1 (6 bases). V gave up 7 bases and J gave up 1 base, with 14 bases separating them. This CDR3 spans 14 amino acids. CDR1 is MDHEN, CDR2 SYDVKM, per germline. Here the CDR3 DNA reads TGTGCCAGCATCCTTCACGGGACATCCTACGAGCAGTACTTC. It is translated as CASILHGTSYEQYF.

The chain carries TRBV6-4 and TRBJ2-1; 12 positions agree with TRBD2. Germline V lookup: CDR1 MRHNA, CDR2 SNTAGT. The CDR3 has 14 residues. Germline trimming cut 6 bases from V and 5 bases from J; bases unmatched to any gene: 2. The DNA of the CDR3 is TGTGCCAGCAGAAGGACTAGCGGGGACAATGAGCAGTTCTTC. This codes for CASRRTSGDNEQFF.

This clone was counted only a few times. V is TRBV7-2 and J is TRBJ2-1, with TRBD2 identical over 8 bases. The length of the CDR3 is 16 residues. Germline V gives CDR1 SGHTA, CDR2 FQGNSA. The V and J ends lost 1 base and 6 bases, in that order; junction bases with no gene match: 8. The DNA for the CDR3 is TGTGCCAGCAGCTTAGAGGGGACTAGATCAGGCAATGAGCAGTTCTTC. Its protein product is CASSLEGTRSGNEQFF. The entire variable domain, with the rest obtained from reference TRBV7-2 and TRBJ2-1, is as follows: GAGVSQSPSNKVTEKGKDVELRCDPISGHTALYWYRQSLGQGLEFLIYFQGNSAPDKSGLPSDRFSAERTGGSVSTLTIQRTQQEDSAVYLCASSLEGTRSGNEQFFGPGTRLTVL.

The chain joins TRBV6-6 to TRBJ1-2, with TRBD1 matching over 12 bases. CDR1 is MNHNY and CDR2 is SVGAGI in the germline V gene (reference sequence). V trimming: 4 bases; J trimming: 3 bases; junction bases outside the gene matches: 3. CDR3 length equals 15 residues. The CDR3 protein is CASSLRDRGHYGYTF. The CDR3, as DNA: TGTGCCAGCAGTTTGCGGGACAGGGGGCACTATGGCTACACCTTC.

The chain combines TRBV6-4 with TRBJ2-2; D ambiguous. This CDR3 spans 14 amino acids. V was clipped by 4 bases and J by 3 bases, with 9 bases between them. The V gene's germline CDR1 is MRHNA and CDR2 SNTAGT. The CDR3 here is CASSVFLDTGELFF. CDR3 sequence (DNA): TGTGCCAGCAGTGTATTCCTGGACACCGGGGAGCTGTTTTTT.

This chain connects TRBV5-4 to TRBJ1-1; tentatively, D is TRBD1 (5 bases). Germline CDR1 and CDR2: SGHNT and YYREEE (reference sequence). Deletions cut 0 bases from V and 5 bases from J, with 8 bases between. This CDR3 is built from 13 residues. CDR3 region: CASSLAGRTEAFF. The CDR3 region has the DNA TGTGCCAGCAGCTTGGCAGGGAGGACTGAAGCTTTCTTT.

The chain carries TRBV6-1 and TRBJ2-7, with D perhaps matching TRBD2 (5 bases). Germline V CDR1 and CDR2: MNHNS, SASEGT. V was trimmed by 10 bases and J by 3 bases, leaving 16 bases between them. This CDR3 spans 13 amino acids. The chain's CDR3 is CAIALEGVYEQYF. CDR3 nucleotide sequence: TGTGCCATCGCCCTAGAGGGAGTCTACGAGCAGTACTTC.

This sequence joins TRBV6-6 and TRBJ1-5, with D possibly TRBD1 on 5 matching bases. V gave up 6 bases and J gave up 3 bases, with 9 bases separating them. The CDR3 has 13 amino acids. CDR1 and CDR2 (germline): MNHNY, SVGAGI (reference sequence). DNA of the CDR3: TGTGCCAGCAGGGTGGGGGACAATCAGCCCCAGCATTTT. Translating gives CASRVGDNQPQHF.

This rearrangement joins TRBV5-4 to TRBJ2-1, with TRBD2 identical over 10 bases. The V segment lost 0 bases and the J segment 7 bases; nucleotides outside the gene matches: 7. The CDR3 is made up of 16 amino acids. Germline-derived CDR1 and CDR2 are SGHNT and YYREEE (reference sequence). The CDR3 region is CASSLEASGRGNEQFF. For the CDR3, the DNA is TGTGCCAGCAGCTTGGAGGCTAGCGGGAGAGGTAATGAGCAGTTCTTC. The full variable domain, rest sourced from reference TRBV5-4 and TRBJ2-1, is ETGVTQSPTHLIKTRGQQVTLRCSSQSGHNTVSWYQQALGQGPQFIFQYYREEENGRGNFPPRFSGLQFPNYSSELNVNALELDDSALYLCASSLEASGRGNEQFFGPGTRLTVL.

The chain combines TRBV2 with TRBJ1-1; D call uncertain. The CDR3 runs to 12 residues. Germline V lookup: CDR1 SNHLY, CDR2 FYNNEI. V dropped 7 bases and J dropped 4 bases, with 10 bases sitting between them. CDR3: CASKDPGTEAFF. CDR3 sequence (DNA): TGTGCCAGCAAGGACCCGGGCACTGAAGCTTTCTTT.

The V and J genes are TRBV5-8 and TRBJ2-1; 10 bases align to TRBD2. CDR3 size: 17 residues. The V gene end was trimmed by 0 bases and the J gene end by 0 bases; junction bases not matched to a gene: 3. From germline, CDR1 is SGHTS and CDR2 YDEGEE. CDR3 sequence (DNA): TGTGCCAGCAGCTTGGGACTAGCGGGTTACTCCTACAATGAGCAGTTCTTC. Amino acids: CASSLGLAGYSYNEQFF.

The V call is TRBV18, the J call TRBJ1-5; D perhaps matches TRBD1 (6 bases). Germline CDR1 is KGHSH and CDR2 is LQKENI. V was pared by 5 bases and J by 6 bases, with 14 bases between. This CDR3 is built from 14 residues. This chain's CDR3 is CASSYTGQGQPQHF. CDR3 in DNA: TGTGCCAGCTCATATACAGGGCAAGGTCAGCCCCAGCATTTT.

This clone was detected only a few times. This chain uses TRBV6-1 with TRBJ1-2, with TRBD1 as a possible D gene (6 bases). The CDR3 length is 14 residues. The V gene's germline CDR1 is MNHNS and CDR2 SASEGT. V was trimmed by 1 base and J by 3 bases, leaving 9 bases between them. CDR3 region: CASSEVPGDYGYTF. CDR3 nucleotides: TGTGCCAGCAGTGAAGTCCCAGGGGACTATGGCTACACCTTC.

DNA of the CDR3: TGTGCCAGCAGGGCCGGGACTAAAGAGACCCAGTACTTC. Translated, it gives CASRAGTKETQYF. The gene calls are TRBV2 and TRBJ2-5; 7 nucleotides match TRBD2. Germline V lookup: CDR1 SNHLY, CDR2 FYNNEI. Unmatched junction bases numbered 4, after V lost 6 bases and J lost 3 bases. The CDR3 consists of 13 residues.

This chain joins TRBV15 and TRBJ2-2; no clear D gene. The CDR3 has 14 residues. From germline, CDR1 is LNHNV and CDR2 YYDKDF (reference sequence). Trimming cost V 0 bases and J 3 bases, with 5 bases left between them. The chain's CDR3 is CATSRDGYTGELFF. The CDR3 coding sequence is TGTGCCACCAGCAGAGACGGATACACCGGGGAGCTGTTTTTT.

CDR3 region: CASSLDRGQANEKLFF. CDR3 nucleotides: TGTGCCAGCAGCTTGGACAGGGGGCAGGCTAATGAAAAACTGTTTTTT. The chain joins TRBV5-4 to TRBJ1-4; 9 bases fit TRBD1. The CDR3 has 16 amino acids. Germline values: CDR1 SGHNT, CDR2 YYREEE (reference sequence). Germline trimming cut 0 bases from V and 3 bases from J; bases unmatched to any gene: 3.

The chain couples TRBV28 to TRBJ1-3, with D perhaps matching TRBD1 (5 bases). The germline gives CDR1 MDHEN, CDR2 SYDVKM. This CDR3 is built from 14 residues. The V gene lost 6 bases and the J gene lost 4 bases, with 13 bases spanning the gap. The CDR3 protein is CASRRGSSGNTIYF. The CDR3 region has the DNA TGTGCCAGCAGACGGGGGAGCTCGGGAAACACCATATATTTT. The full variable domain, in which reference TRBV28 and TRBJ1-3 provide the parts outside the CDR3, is DVKVTQSSRYLVKRTGEKVFLECVQDMDHENMFWYRQDPGLGLRLIYFSYDVKMKEKGDIPEGYSVSREKKERFSLILESASTNQTSMYLCASRRGSSGNTIYFGEGSWLTVV.

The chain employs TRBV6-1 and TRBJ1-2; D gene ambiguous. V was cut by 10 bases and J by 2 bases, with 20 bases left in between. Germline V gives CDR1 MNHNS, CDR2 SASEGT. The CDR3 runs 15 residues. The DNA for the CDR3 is TGTGCCACCGACGAAACGGGCAGCCACAACTATGGCTACACCTTC. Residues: CATDETGSHNYGYTF.